A selection of T cell receptor beta chains follows, all from one sample in a study of siplizumab effects on memory and regulatory T cells. The data were produced by immunoSEQ multiplex PCR, yet TCRdb's version contains in-frame clones alone and is incomplete. The sample contains about 100,000 clones, roughly 90% of which appear only once. Source material: CD4+ T cells sorted from blood. These receptors came from a human donor in good health. Each CDR3 is given with its conserved first and last residue. The order of the fields is V gene, CDR3 length, J gene, CDR3 protein.

v_gene: TRBV18; len: 14; j_gene: TRBJ1-2; CDR3aa: CASSPTGGKEGYTF
v_gene: TRBV5-6; len: 13; j_gene: TRBJ2-1; CDR3aa: CASSLPSGNEQFF
v_gene: TRBV4-2; len: 17; j_gene: TRBJ2-2; CDR3aa: CASSQDLAGANTGELFF
v_gene: TRBV27; len: 16; j_gene: TRBJ1-5; CDR3aa: CASSSFFRYSNQPQHF
v_gene: TRBV28; len: 16; j_gene: TRBJ2-1; CDR3aa: CASTRLSGFRSNEQFF
v_gene: TRBV7-9; len: 14; j_gene: TRBJ1-2; CDR3aa: CASSYSDGIYGYTF
v_gene: TRBV7-9; len: 13; j_gene: TRBJ2-1; CDR3aa: CASSLVEGYEQFF
v_gene: TRBV5-1; len: 17; j_gene: TRBJ1-5; CDR3aa: CASSLEYGTGSNQPQHF
v_gene: TRBV9; len: 15; j_gene: TRBJ1-2; CDR3aa: CASSPLVGLNYGYTF
v_gene: TRBV5-1; len: 15; j_gene: TRBJ2-5; CDR3aa: CASSLSGRDQETQYF
v_gene: TRBV5-4; len: 13; j_gene: TRBJ1-5; CDR3aa: CASSSGALQPQHF
v_gene: TRBV10-1; len: 14; j_gene: TRBJ2-1; CDR3aa: CASSEGGIGSEQFF
v_gene: TRBV7-2; len: 16; j_gene: TRBJ1-1; CDR3aa: CASSFRETGGYTEAFF
v_gene: TRBV11-2; len: 14; j_gene: TRBJ2-7; CDR3aa: CASSLGGTSDEQYF
v_gene: TRBV19; len: 15; j_gene: TRBJ2-1; CDR3aa: CASRTTGLSYNEQFF
v_gene: TRBV19; len: 15; j_gene: TRBJ2-3; CDR3aa: CASSLTSGTPDTQYF
v_gene: TRBV6-5; len: 14; j_gene: TRBJ1-2; CDR3aa: CASSYSGSSYGYTF
v_gene: TRBV20-1; len: 11; j_gene: TRBJ1-6; CDR3aa: CSATEDSPLHF
v_gene: TRBV7-9; len: 12; j_gene: TRBJ1-1; CDR3aa: CASSSAQPEAFF
v_gene: TRBV7-9; len: 15; j_gene: TRBJ1-4; CDR3aa: CASSWRTGGSEKLFF
v_gene: TRBV7-9; len: 15; j_gene: TRBJ2-3; CDR3aa: CASSATSRETDTQYF
v_gene: TRBV7-9; len: 17; j_gene: TRBJ2-6; CDR3aa: CASSFGTGVSGANVLTF
v_gene: TRBV19; len: 15; j_gene: TRBJ2-5; CDR3aa: CASSMAGLRVSTQYF
v_gene: TRBV5-1; len: 14; j_gene: TRBJ1-2; CDR3aa: CASSLWGQGAGYTF
v_gene: TRBV5-4; len: 12; j_gene: TRBJ2-1; CDR3aa: CASSLTPDEQFF
v_gene: TRBV29-1; len: 11; j_gene: TRBJ2-1; CDR3aa: CSARTGEEQFF
v_gene: TRBV10-1; len: 14; j_gene: TRBJ2-5; CDR3aa: CASSEVAGGGTQYF
v_gene: TRBV2; len: 15; j_gene: TRBJ1-2; CDR3aa: CASSVNGAGPGGYTF
v_gene: TRBV5-4; len: 13; j_gene: TRBJ2-4; CDR3aa: CASSSDSKNIQYF
v_gene: TRBV12-2; len: 13; j_gene: TRBJ1-4; CDR3aa: CASRLKMDEKLFF
v_gene: TRBV6-5; len: 15; j_gene: TRBJ2-7; CDR3aa: CASSSGLTGNYEQYF
v_gene: TRBV11-2; len: 16; j_gene: TRBJ2-3; CDR3aa: CASSLDGAFGTDTQYF
v_gene: TRBV7-2; len: 14; j_gene: TRBJ2-7; CDR3aa: CASSRQGGFYEQYF
v_gene: TRBV5-4; len: 16; j_gene: TRBJ1-1; CDR3aa: CASSPAWRYSAGKAFF
v_gene: TRBV6-5; len: 15; j_gene: TRBJ1-1; CDR3aa: CASSYQGTFNTEAFF